The 14 T cell receptor beta chains reported below all come from one sample, sequenced in a study of blood T cell repertoires in COVID-19. Profiling relied on immunoSEQ multiplex PCR, and the TCRdb table lists in-frame clones only, not all of them. The table shows 23,000 or so clones, with roughly 80% occurring only once. Sequencing input: peripheral blood. The receptors originated from a man aged 40-55 years with acute or convalescent COVID-19.

This clone was detected only a few times. The rearrangement uses TRBV7-3 and TRBJ1-1; a weak D match, TRBD1 (6 bases). There are 15 residues in the CDR3. Germline assignment: CDR1 SGHTA and CDR2 FQGTGA. Deletions cut 5 bases from V and 0 bases from J, with 13 bases between. This CDR3 reads CASSPVGALNTEAFF. CDR3 nucleotide sequence: TGTGCCAGCAGCCCCGTGGGGGCCTTGAACACTGAAGCTTTCTTT.

This clone was detected only a few times. This chain connects TRBV19 to TRBJ1-1; tentatively, D is TRBD1 (5 bases). Trimming shortened V by 1 base and J by 1 base, and 16 bases separated the two germline ends. The CDR3 runs 17 residues. The germline gives CDR1 LNHDA, CDR2 SQIVND (reference sequence). CDR3 sequence: CASSIGQNLRPNTEAFF. In nucleotides, the CDR3 is TGTGCCAGTAGTATAGGACAGAATCTAAGACCGAACACTGAAGCTTTCTTT.

The rearrangement joins TRBV27 to TRBJ2-5; TRBD2 aligns across 8 bases. The germline V gene encodes CDR1 MNHEY and CDR2 SMNVEV (reference sequence). The CDR3 loop spans 14 amino acids. Germline trimming cut 5 bases from V and 5 bases from J; bases unmatched to any gene: 7. As DNA, the CDR3 is TGTGCCAGCAGTCCGGGAGGGGGATGGGAGACCCAGTACTTC. Its protein is CASSPGGGWETQYF.

This chain uses TRBV27 with TRBJ2-3; 8 positions agree with TRBD1. The CDR3 has 15 residues. Trimming cost V 7 bases and J 3 bases; bases outside gene matches: 9. Germline V lookup: CDR1 MNHEY, CDR2 SMNVEV (reference sequence). Here the CDR3 reads CASTKDRELTDTQYF. CDR3 in DNA: TGTGCCAGCACCAAGGACAGGGAATTGACAGATACGCAGTATTTT.

This clone was picked up one time. This chain uses TRBV20-1 with TRBJ1-1; weak D call: TRBD1 (5 bases). Germline V CDR1 and CDR2: DFQATT, SNEGSKA (reference sequence). Trimming removed 6 bases at V and 1 base at J, with 6 bases between. The CDR3 runs 11 residues. The CDR3 spells CSAGENTEAFF. The CDR3 DNA reads as TGCAGTGCAGGGGAGAACACTGAAGCTTTCTTT.

The rearrangement links TRBV6-2 or TRBV6-3 to TRBJ1-1; the match to TRBD1 covers 9 bases. The CDR3 is 16 residues long. Germline V gene sequence: CDR1 MNHEY, CDR2 SVGEGT. The junction had 11 bases not matched to a gene; V was cut back by 5 bases and J by 4 bases. Written as DNA, the CDR3 is TGTGCCAGCAGTAAAGCCTCCGGGACAGGGTCCACTGAAGCTTTCTTT. Translated, it gives CASSKASGTGSTEAFF.

The V and J genes are TRBV9 and TRBJ2-1, with D perhaps matching TRBD1 (6 bases). Trimming left V 2 bases short and J 10 bases short, with 16 bases between. Per germline, CDR1 SGDLS and CDR2 YYNGEE. This CDR3 spans 14 amino acids. The CDR3 sequence: CASSVGLAQGEQFF. The CDR3 region has the DNA TGTGCCAGCAGCGTCGGGCTGGCGCAGGGGGAGCAGTTCTTC. Full variable domain (outside the CDR3, taken from reference TRBV9 and TRBJ2-1): DSGVTQTPKHLITATGQRVTLRCSPRSGDLSVYWYQQSLDQGLQFLIQYYNGEERAKGNILERFSAQQFPDLHSELNLSSLELGDSALYFCASSVGLAQGEQFFGPGTRLTVL.

This rearrangement joins TRBV19 to TRBJ1-2; the D gene is possibly TRBD1 (6 bases). The length of the CDR3 is 14 residues. Trimming shortened V by 7 bases and J by 7 bases, and 19 bases separated the two germline ends. Germline V gene sequence: CDR1 LNHDA, CDR2 SQIVND (reference sequence). CDR3 sequence reads: CASIPGGATGGYTF. The CDR3 nucleotides are TGTGCCAGTATCCCCGGGGGGGCAACTGGTGGCTACACCTTC.

The genes are TRBV30 and TRBJ1-5, with D hard to call. Per germline, CDR1 GTSNPN and CDR2 SVGIG (reference sequence). The CDR3 runs 14 residues. V dropped 2 bases and J dropped 5 bases, with 13 bases sitting between them. CDR3 nucleotides: TGTGCCTGGAGTCCTTCTGTAGTGGATCAGCCCCAGCATTTT. This translates into CAWSPSVVDQPQHF.

The chain uses TRBV3-1 (or the pseudogene TRBV3-2) and TRBJ1-3; a possible D gene is TRBD1 (6 bases). The V gene lost 1 base and the J gene lost 0 bases, with 7 bases spanning the gap. Germline loops: CDR1 LGHDT, CDR2 YNNKEL (reference sequence). CDR3 length: 15 amino acids. CDR3 DNA: TGTGCCAGCAGCCAAGCAGGGGCCTCTGGAAACACCATATATTTT. This translates into CASSQAGASGNTIYF.

V usage is TRBV5-1 and J usage is TRBJ2-2; a weak D match, TRBD2 (5 bases). V lost 1 base and J 0 bases, leaving 7 bases between the germline ends. This CDR3 comprises 15 residues. Germline CDR1 is SGHRS and CDR2 is YFSETQ. CDR3 nucleotides: TGCGCCAGCAGCTTGACCGGGACGAACACCGGGGAGCTGTTTTTT. It translates to CASSLTGTNTGELFF.

The chain has TRBV5-1 and TRBJ2-2, with TRBD1 as a possible D gene (6 bases). The length of the CDR3 is 14 residues. Trimming stripped 4 bases from V and 6 bases from J, with 13 bases between. CDR1 is SGHRS and CDR2 is YFSETQ in the germline V gene. The DNA for the CDR3 is TGCGCCAGCAGCCGGGGACAATCGGCCGGGGAGCTGTTTTTT. Translated: CASSRGQSAGELFF.

The chain couples TRBV9 to TRBJ2-7; 7 nucleotides line up with TRBD1. The junction had 4 bases not matched to a gene; V was cut back by 0 bases and J by 1 base. This CDR3 is 15 amino acids long. Per the germline V gene, CDR1 is SGDLS and CDR2 is YYNGEE. Written as DNA, the CDR3 is TGTGCCAGCAGCGTAGCTTGGGACAGTTCCTACGAGCAGTACTTC. This translates into CASSVAWDSSYEQYF.

This clone was counted only a few times. V usage is TRBV18 and J usage is TRBJ1-4; D uncertain. CDR1 is KGHSH, CDR2 LQKENI, per germline. V was trimmed by 5 bases and J by 8 bases, leaving 18 bases between them. The CDR3 loop spans 15 amino acids. This CDR3 reads CASSSRRGEEEKLFF. CDR3 in DNA: TGTGCCAGCTCATCCCGCCGGGGAGAGGAGGAAAAACTGTTTTTT.